This entry lists 18 T cell receptor beta chains sequenced from one sample in a study of OX40 agonist ivuxolimab in advanced cancers. Using immunoSEQ multiplex PCR, the repertoire was profiled, and TCRdb retains in-frame clones only, with some absent. There are about 50,000 clones in the sample; about 88% occur only once, and roughly an eighth lies in the top ten. The material sequenced was CD4+ or CD8+ T cells sorted from blood, taken in a trial of the OX40 agonist ivuxolimab. The receptors derive from an adult with an advanced solid tumor such as melanoma, head and neck, liver or kidney cancer.

The V call is TRBV19, the J call TRBJ1-2; D gene unclear. Germline V gene lookup returns CDR1 LNHDA and CDR2 SQIVND (reference sequence). V shed 9 bases and J shed 4 bases, with 21 bases lying between them. The CDR3 length is 15 residues. The CDR3: CASQARTAGTYGYTF. CDR3 DNA sequence: TGTGCCAGCCAAGCGCGTACGGCAGGTACCTATGGCTACACCTTC.

This chain connects TRBV29-1 to TRBJ2-2; D possibly corresponds to TRBD2 (6 bases). CDR1 is SQVTM and CDR2 is ANQGSEA in the germline V gene. The CDR3 loop spans 12 amino acids. Trimming left V 3 bases short and J 4 bases short, with 6 bases between. The CDR3 region has the DNA TGCAGCGTTGAGGGGGGCACCGGGGAGCTGTTTTTT. Translated, it gives CSVEGGTGELFF.

V and J are TRBV5-8 and TRBJ2-7, with D tentatively TRBD2 (5 bases). The CDR3 sequence is 14 residues long. The germline CDR1 and CDR2 sequences are SGHTS and YDEGEE. V was clipped by 4 bases and J by 6 bases, with 17 bases between them. Written as DNA, the CDR3 is TGTGCCAGCAGCCCTAGCCCCCTCCATAGCGAGCAGTACTTC. Protein: CASSPSPLHSEQYF.

The J gene is TRBJ2-2, the V gene TRBV10-1, with 7 bases that match TRBD1. CDR3 length equals 16 residues. V lost 4 bases, J lost 7 bases, and 12 bases stayed unmatched. Germline CDR1 and CDR2: WNHNN and SYGVQD (reference sequence). In nucleotides, the CDR3 is TGCGCCAGCAGTGTAGTGGCAGGGGGTCGTGTCGGGGAGCTGTTTTTT. Its protein is CASSVVAGGRVGELFF.

The V gene is TRBV19, the J gene TRBJ1-6; weak D call: TRBD1 (6 bases). The CDR3 contains 15 residues. Trimming left V 11 bases short and J 3 bases short, with 17 bases between. Germline V CDR1 and CDR2: LNHDA, SQIVND (reference sequence). DNA of the CDR3: TGTGCCTCAAAAACAGGGCGTCACTATAATTCACCCCTCCACTTT. Translated, it gives CASKTGRHYNSPLHF.

The gene calls are TRBV30 and TRBJ1-4, with TRBD1 matching 10 bases. With V trimmed by 1 base and J by 8 bases, 4 bases remained unmatched. The CDR3 loop spans 14 amino acids. Germline values: CDR1 GTSNPN, CDR2 SVGIG (reference sequence). The CDR3 loop is CAWSAGTGAEKLFF. CDR3 nucleotide sequence: TGTGCCTGGAGTGCCGGGACAGGGGCCGAAAAACTGTTTTTT.

V and J are TRBV30 and TRBJ2-7, with D possibly being TRBD1 or TRBD2 (6 bases each). The V gene's germline CDR1 is GTSNPN and CDR2 SVGIG (reference sequence). The CDR3 covers 14 residues. Trimming stripped 5 bases from V and 6 bases from J, with 20 bases between. The CDR3 DNA reads TGTGCCTGGTGCCGGTCGGGGGCAGACACCGAGCAGTACTTC. This encodes CAWCRSGADTEQYF. Using reference TRBV30 and TRBJ2-7 for the parts outside the CDR3, the full variable domain is SQTIHQWPATLVQPVGSPLSLECTVEGTSNPNLYWYRQAAGRGLQLLFYSVGIGQISSEVPQNLSASRPQDRQFILSSKKLLLSDSGFYLCAWCRSGADTEQYFGPGTRLTVT.

Notes on this clone: Distinct nucleotide sequences in the sample also encode this CDR3. This rearrangement joins TRBV28 to TRBJ1-2; 8 bases are shared with TRBD1. This CDR3 has 13 residues. Per germline, CDR1 MDHEN and CDR2 SYDVKM. V trimming: 5 bases; J trimming: 7 bases; junction bases outside the gene matches: 6. CDR3 in DNA: TGTGCCAGCAGTAGGCAGGGGGCGGGTGGCTACACCTTC. It yields the protein CASSRQGAGGYTF.

The rearrangement uses TRBV30 and TRBJ2-2; no definite D call. The V gene's germline CDR1 is GTSNPN and CDR2 SVGIG (reference sequence). V was pared by 0 bases and J by 6 bases, with 2 bases between. The CDR3 covers 11 residues. CDR3 amino acids: CAWSVAGELFF. The DNA of the CDR3 is TGTGCCTGGAGTGTGGCCGGGGAGCTGTTTTTT.

The chain joins TRBV28 to TRBJ2-2; 11 bases are shared with TRBD1. CDR3 size: 15 residues. Germline values: CDR1 MDHEN, CDR2 SYDVKM. The V segment lost 6 bases and the J segment 5 bases; nucleotides outside the gene matches: 5. The CDR3 sequence is CASRGDRGRTGELFF. In DNA form, the CDR3 reads TGTGCCAGCAGGGGGGACAGGGGGAGGACCGGGGAGCTGTTTTTT.

The chain recombines TRBV7-2 with TRBJ2-1; D not certain. This CDR3 has 11 amino acids. V lost 5 bases, J lost 11 bases, and 10 bases lay in between. The germline CDR1 and CDR2 sequences are SGHTA and FQGNSA. The CDR3 loop reads CASSLISQQFF. Here the CDR3 DNA reads TGTGCCAGCAGCCTTATTTCACAGCAGTTCTTC.

The CDR3 DNA reads TGTGCCAGTAGTATTAGGTCCATCTCTGGGGCCAACGTCCTGACTTTC. It encodes CASSIRSISGANVLTF. The chain recombines TRBV19 with TRBJ2-6; D gene unclear. The germline V gene encodes CDR1 LNHDA and CDR2 SQIVND (reference sequence). V lost 3 bases to trimming and J lost 0 bases, with 9 bases between them. This CDR3 region has 16 residues.

The chain is built from TRBV5-1 and TRBJ2-7; TRBD1 is a possible D gene (5 bases). The CDR3 covers 13 residues. CDR1 SGHRS and CDR2 YFSETQ come from the germline V gene. V was clipped by 1 base and J by 3 bases, with 8 bases between them. The CDR3 DNA is TGCGCCAGCAGCTTGAGACAGAGCTACGAGCAGTACTTC. Amino acid sequence: CASSLRQSYEQYF.

This clone was counted only a few times. This chain uses TRBV10-3 with TRBJ2-1, with TRBD1 as a possible D gene (6 bases). The V gene lost 6 bases and the J gene lost 2 bases, with 14 bases spanning the gap. There are 15 residues in the CDR3. Germline V gene sequence: CDR1 ENHRY, CDR2 SYGVKD. For the CDR3, the DNA is TGTGCCATCAGCTCCAAGACAGGTACCTACAATGAGCAGTTCTTC. Translating gives CAISSKTGTYNEQFF.

The chain recombines TRBV6-5 with TRBJ1-2; no reliable D call. CDR3 length: 15 amino acids. Trimming left V 2 bases short and J 2 bases short, with 12 bases between. Per the germline V gene, CDR1 is MNHEY and CDR2 is SVGAGI. Written as DNA, the CDR3 is TGTGCCAGCAGTTACGGTCGGCAAGAAAACTATGGCTACACCTTC. Protein: CASSYGRQENYGYTF.

The chain has TRBV27 and TRBJ1-3, with a possible D match to TRBD1 (5 bases). V lost 6 bases and J lost 1, with 16 bases in between. Germline V lookup: CDR1 MNHEY, CDR2 SMNVEV (reference sequence). The CDR3 has 16 residues. The CDR3 loop is CASSPAGRVSGNTIYF. CDR3 bases: TGTGCCAGCAGCCCGGCAGGGAGAGTGTCTGGAAACACCATATATTTT.

This chain connects TRBV5-1 to TRBJ1-2, with D uncertain. Trimming shortened V by 1 base and J by 0 bases, and 7 bases separated the two germline ends. CDR1 SGHRS and CDR2 YFSETQ come from the germline V gene. This CDR3 has 14 residues. The CDR3 region is CASSLRPPNYGYTF. The CDR3 DNA reads TGCGCCAGCAGCTTGCGGCCTCCTAACTATGGCTACACCTTC.

The V and J genes are TRBV18 and TRBJ1-2; D remains ambiguous. The CDR3 extends over 14 amino acids. Germline V gene lookup returns CDR1 KGHSH and CDR2 LQKENI. V shed 2 bases and J shed 6 bases, with 13 bases lying between them. The CDR3 DNA reads as TGTGCCAGCTCACCAGAGACACGTGGAGATGGCTACACCTTC. Translated, it gives CASSPETRGDGYTF.